This record covers a single TCR beta chain. Its antigen is not identified. TCRdb re-analysed the 5' RACE reads in MiXCR, keeping a single row per CDR3 protein. The sample has roughly 110,000 distinct CDR3 sequences; around 20% are singletons. The sample is drawn from a study of human T cells and chemical hapten exposure. The study's findings and limits: DPC sensitization produced no change in TCRs with frequency above 1 in 1000.

Unfractionated whole blood was the source of the extracted total RNA. Germline V gene lookup returns CDR1 MNHEY and CDR2 SVGEGT. The CDR3 loop spans 11 amino acids. The V and J ends lost 6 bases and 9 bases respectively, with 11 bases between them. V gene TRBV6-2 or TRBV6-3 combines with J gene TRBJ2-5; TRBD2 is a possible D gene (6 bases). The clonotype comes from a human donor in good health. The CDR3 coding sequence is TGTGCCAGCAGCTTGGGACTTTCCCAGTACTTC. It codes for CASSLGLSQYF.